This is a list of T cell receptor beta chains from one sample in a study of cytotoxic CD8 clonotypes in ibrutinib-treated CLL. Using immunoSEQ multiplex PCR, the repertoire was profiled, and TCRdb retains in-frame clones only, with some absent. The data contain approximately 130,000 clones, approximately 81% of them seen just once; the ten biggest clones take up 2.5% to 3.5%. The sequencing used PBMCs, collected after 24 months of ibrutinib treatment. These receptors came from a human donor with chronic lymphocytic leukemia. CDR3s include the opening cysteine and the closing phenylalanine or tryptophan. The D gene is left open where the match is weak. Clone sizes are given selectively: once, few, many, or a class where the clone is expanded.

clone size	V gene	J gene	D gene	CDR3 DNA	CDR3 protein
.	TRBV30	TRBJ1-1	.	TGTGCCTGGACCCCACTTGGTACCTTGAACACTGAAGCTTTCTTT	CAWTPLGTLNTEAFF
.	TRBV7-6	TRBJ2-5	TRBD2	TGTGCCAGCAGCTTAGAATCGGCCAGCGGGGGAGAGACCCAGTACTTC	CASSLESASGGETQYF
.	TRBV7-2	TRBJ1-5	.	TGTGCCAGCAGCTTAGTAGGGCAGGGGAATCAGCCCCAGCATTTT	CASSLVGQGNQPQHF
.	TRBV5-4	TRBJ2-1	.	TGTGCCAGCAGCTTACCCCTGCGGGGTAATGAGCAGTTCTTC	CASSLPLRGNEQFF
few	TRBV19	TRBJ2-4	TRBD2	TGTGCCAGTACCCCCCCGGGACTAAGCATTCAGTACTTC	CASTPPGLSIQYF
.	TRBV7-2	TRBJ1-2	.	TGTGCCAGCAGCCCGACAGAAAGCTCTAACTATGGCTACACCTTC	CASSPTESSNYGYTF
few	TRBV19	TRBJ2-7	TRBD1	TGTGCCAGTAGTATAGATTGGGACAGTAAGAACTCCTACGAGCAGTACTTC	CASSIDWDSKNSYEQYF
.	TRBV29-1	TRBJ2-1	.	TGCAGCGTTGACACGGGGAATGAGCAGTTCTTC	CSVDTGNEQFF
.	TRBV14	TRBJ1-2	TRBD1	TGTGCCAGCAGCCCACAGGGGAGGTATGGCTACACCTTC	CASSPQGRYGYTF
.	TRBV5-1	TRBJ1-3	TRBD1	TGCGCCAGCAGTAAGGGACAGGGAGGCCCTGGAAACACCATATATTTT	CASSKGQGGPGNTIYF
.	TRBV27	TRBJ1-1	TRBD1	TGTGCCAGCAGTTCACCAGTCCCGGGACAGGTTAAGGGCACTGAAGCTTTCTTT	CASSSPVPGQVKGTEAFF
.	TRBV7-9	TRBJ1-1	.	TGTGCCAGCAGCATGTACAGGGTCGACACTGAAGCTTTCTTT	CASSMYRVDTEAFF
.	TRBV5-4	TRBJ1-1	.	TGTGCCAGCAGCTCATCCTTAGGGGTTGATACTGAAGCTTTCTTT	CASSSSLGVDTEAFF
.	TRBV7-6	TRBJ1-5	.	TGTGCCAGCAGCCAGTACAGGGATAGCAATCAGCCCCAGCATTTT	CASSQYRDSNQPQHF
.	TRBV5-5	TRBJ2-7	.	TGTGCCAGCAGCTCTCAGGGGCCTAGCTCCTACGAGCAGTACTTC	CASSSQGPSSYEQYF
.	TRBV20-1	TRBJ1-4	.	TGCAGTGCTAGCCAAGTAGGGAAACTGTTTTTT	CSASQVGKLFF
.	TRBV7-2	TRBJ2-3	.	TGTGCCAGCAGCCCCCGCGATACGCAGTATTTT	CASSPRDTQYF
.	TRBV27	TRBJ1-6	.	TGTGCCAGCCGCCGGGGAGTAGGTTCACCCCTCCACTTT	CASRRGVGSPLHF
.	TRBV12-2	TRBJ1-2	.	TGTGCAAGTCGCTTACGGGATGGCTACACCTTC	CASRLRDGYTF
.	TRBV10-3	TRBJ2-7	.	TGTGCCATCAGTGATCGGACAAATACCTACGAGCAGTACTTC	CAISDRTNTYEQYF
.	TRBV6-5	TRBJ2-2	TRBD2	TGTGCCAGCAGTTACTTCTCAGCGGGAGCCGGGGAGCTGTTTTTT	CASSYFSAGAGELFF
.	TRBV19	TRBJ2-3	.	TGTGCCAGTAAATCGAGGGGGCTCGGGGGTACAGATACGCAGTATTTT	CASKSRGLGGTDTQYF
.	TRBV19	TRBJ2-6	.	TGTGCCAGTAGAGGACTCCCGGGACCGATCTCTGGGGCCAACGTCCTGACTTTC	CASRGLPGPISGANVLTF
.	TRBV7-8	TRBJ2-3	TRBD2	TGTGCCAGCAGCTTTATCTCTAGCGGGGGGGCACGTCCAGATACGCAGTATTTT	CASSFISSGGARPDTQYF
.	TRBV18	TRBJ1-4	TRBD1	TGTGCCAGCTCACGGGGACTGACAGGGAGGGGCGCAACTAATGAAAAACTGTTTTTT	CASSRGLTGRGATNEKLFF
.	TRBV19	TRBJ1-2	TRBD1	TGTGCCAGTAGTATACGACAGGGGCCCTGGTGGGGCTACACCTTC	CASSIRQGPWWGYTF
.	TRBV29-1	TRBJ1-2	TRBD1	TGCAGCGTTGAGCTAAAGCAGGGGGCGGTTTATGGCTACACCTTC	CSVELKQGAVYGYTF
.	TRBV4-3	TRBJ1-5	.	TGCGCCAGCAGCCAAGATGCTAGCAATCAGCCCCAGCATTTT	CASSQDASNQPQHF
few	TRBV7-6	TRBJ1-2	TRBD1	TGTGCCAGCAGCCAAGGACAGGCAGGCGGCTACACCTTC	CASSQGQAGGYTF
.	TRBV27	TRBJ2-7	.	TGTGCCAGCAGTTTATCGTCGTCGAGTGCTCGCTACGAGCAGTACTTC	CASSLSSSSARYEQYF
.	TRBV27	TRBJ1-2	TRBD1	TGTGCCAGCAGTCCGTACAGGGGACAGGGCTATGGCTACACCTTC	CASSPYRGQGYGYTF
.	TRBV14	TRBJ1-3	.	TGTGCCAGCAGCCTCGGCGGAGGGGGAAACACCATATATTTT	CASSLGGGGNTIYF
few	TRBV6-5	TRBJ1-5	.	TGTGCCAGCAGTTTCCCTAATCAGCCCCAGCATTTT	CASSFPNQPQHF
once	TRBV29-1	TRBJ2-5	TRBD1	TGCAGCGCGACGACAGGGTACGAGACCCAGTACTTC	CSATTGYETQYF
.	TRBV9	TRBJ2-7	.	TGTGCCAGCAGCGCCCATTCTGGGGCGCAGGGGGGGAAGTACGAGCAGTACTTC	CASSAHSGAQGGKYEQYF
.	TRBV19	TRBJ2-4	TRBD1	TGTGCCAGTAGTATGGGGACAGTAGCCAAAAACATTCAGTACTTC	CASSMGTVAKNIQYF
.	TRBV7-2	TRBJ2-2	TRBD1	TGTGCCAGCAGGGGGACAGGGGGTACCGGGGAGCTGTTTTTT	CASRGTGGTGELFF
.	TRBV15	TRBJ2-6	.	TGTGCCACCAGCCGCGTAGTGGGGCCAAGCTCTGGGGCCAACGTCCTGACTTTC	CATSRVVGPSSGANVLTF
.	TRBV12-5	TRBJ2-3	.	TGTGCTAGTGGTTTGGGAACGGTCGGGAGCACAGATACGCAGTATTTT	CASGLGTVGSTDTQYF
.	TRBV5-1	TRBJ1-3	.	TGCGCCAGCAGCCTAGGGGATTCTGGAAACACCATATATTTT	CASSLGDSGNTIYF
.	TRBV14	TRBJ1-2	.	TGTGCCAGCAGCCGGGGGACGTTTTCGTATGGCTACACCTTC	CASSRGTFSYGYTF
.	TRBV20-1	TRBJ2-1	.	TGCAGTGCTGGGCCGGGGAATGAGCAGTTCTTC	CSAGPGNEQFF